This T cell receptor (beta chain) is drawn from a study of T cell changes during pregnancy in multiple sclerosis. Trimming took off 5 bases at V and 1 base at J, with 9 bases between the two ends. Germline loops: CDR1 LNHDA, CDR2 SQIVND (reference sequence). CDR3 length: 14 amino acids. Clones were read by immunoSEQ multiplex PCR, and TCRdb kept only the in-frame ones, dropping some. The data contain roughly 100,000 clones, approximately 89% of them seen just once; the ten biggest clones take up about 3.2%. Sequenced here: peripheral blood, sampled after pregnancy. V is TRBV19 and J is TRBJ1-3, with D possibly being TRBD1 (6 bases). This sequence originates from a female donor with multiple sclerosis, enrolled in a pregnancy study. Here the CDR3 reads CASSGDRSGNTIYF. As DNA, the CDR3 is TGTGCCAGTAGTGGCGACAGGTCTGGAAACACCATATATTTT.